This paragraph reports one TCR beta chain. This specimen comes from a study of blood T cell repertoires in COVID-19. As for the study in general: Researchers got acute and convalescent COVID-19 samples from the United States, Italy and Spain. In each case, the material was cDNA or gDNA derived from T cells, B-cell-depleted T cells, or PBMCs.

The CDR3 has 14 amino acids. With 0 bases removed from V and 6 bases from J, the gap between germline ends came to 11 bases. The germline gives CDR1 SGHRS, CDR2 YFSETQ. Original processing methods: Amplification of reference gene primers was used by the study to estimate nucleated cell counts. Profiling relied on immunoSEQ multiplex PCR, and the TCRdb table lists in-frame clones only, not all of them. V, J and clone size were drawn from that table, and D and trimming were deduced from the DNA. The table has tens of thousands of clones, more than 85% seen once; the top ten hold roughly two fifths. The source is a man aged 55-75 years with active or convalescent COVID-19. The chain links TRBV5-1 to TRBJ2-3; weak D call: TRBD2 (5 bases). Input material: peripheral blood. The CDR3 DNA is TGCGCCAGCAGCTTGGAAGGAGTAGCGGATACGCAGTATTTT. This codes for CASSLEGVADTQYF.